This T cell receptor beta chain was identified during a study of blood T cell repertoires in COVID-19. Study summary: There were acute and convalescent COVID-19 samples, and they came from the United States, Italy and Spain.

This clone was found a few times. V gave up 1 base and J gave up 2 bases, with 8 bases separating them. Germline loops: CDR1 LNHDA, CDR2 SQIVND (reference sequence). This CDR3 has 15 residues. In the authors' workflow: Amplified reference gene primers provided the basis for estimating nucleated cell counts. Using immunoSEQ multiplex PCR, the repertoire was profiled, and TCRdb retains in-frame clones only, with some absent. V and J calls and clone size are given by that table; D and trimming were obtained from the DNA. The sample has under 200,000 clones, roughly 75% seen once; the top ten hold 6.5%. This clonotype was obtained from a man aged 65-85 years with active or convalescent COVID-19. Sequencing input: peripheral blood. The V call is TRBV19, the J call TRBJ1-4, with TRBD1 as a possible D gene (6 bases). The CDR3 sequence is CASSIVGATNEKLFF. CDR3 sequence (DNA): TGTGCCAGTAGTATAGTGGGGGCGACTAATGAAAAACTGTTTTTT.